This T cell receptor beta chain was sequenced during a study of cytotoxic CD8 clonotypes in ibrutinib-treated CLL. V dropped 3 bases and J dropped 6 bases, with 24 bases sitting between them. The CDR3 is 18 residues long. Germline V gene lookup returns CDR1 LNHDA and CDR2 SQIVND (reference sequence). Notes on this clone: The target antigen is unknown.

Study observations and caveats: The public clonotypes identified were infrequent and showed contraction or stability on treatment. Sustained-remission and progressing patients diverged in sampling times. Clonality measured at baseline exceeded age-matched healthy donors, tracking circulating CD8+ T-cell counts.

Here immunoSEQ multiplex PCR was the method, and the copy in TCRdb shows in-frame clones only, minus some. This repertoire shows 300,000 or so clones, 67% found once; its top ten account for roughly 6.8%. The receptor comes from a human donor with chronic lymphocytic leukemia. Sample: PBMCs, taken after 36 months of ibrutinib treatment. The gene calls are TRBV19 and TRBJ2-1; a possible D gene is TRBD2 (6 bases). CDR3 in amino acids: CASSIISFGGGFFNEQFF. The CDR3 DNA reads TGTGCCAGTAGTATTATTAGTTTTGGAGGAGGGTTTTTCAATGAGCAGTTCTTC.